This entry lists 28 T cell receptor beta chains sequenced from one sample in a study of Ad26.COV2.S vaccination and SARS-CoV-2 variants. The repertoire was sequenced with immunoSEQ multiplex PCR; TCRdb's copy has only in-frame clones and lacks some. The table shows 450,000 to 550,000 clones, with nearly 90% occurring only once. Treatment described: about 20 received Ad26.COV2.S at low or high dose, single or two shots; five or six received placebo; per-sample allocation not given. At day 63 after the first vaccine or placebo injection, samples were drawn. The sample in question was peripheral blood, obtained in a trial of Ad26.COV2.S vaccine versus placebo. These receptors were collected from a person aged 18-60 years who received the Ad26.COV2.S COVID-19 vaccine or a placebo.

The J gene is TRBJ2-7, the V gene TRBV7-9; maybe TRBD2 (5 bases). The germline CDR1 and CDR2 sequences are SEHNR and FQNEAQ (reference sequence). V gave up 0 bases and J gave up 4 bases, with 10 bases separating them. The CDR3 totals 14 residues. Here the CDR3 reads CASSLALGAYEQYF. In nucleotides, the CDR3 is TGTGCCAGCAGCTTAGCACTAGGAGCGTACGAGCAGTACTTC.

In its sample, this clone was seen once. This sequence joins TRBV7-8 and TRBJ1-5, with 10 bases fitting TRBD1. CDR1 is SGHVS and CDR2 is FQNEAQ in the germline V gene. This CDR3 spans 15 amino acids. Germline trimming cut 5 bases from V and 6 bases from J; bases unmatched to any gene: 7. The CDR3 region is CASSRGQGLSQPQHF. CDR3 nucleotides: TGTGCCAGCAGCAGGGGACAGGGGCTAAGTCAGCCCCAGCATTTT.

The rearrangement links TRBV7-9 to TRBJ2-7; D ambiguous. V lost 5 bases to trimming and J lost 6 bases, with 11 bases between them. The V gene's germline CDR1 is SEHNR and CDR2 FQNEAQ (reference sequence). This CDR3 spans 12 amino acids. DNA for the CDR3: TGTGCCAGCAGCCCCTTGGGTCCCGAGCAGTACTTC. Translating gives CASSPLGPEQYF.

CDR3 nucleotide sequence: TGTGCCAGCTCCGATGACAGGTCCTACAATGAGCAGTTCTTC. This sequence encodes CASSDDRSYNEQFF. The chain employs TRBV18 and TRBJ2-1, with D possibly matching TRBD1 (6 bases). Trimming stripped 6 bases from V and 1 base from J, with 10 bases between. The CDR3 is 14 amino acids. CDR1 is KGHSH, CDR2 LQKENI, per germline. Drawing the rest from reference TRBV18 and TRBJ2-1, the complete variable domain is NAGVMQNPRHLVRRRGQEARLRCSPMKGHSHVYWYRQLPEEGLKFMVYLQKENIIDESGMPKERFSAEFPKEGPSILRIQQVVRGDSAAYFCASSDDRSYNEQFFGPGTRLTVL.

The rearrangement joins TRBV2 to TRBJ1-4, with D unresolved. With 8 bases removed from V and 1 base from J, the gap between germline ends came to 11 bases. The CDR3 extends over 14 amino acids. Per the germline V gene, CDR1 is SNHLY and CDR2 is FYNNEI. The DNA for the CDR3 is TGTGCCAGCGGCACCACTGGAACTAATGAAAAACTGTTTTTT. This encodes CASGTTGTNEKLFF.

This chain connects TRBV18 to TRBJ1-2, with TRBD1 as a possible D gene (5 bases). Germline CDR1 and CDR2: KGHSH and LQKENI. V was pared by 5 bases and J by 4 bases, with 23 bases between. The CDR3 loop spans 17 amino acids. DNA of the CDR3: TGTGCCAGCTCAGAGAATAGGGACGTAAAAAGGCCCTATGGCTACACCTTC. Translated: CASSENRDVKRPYGYTF.

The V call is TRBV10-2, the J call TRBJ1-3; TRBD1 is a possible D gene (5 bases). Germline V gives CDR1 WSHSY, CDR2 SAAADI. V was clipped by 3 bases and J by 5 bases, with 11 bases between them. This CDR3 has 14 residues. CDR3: CASSDPGVRNTIYF. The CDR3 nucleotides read TGCGCCAGCAGTGACCCGGGGGTGCGAAACACCATATATTTT.

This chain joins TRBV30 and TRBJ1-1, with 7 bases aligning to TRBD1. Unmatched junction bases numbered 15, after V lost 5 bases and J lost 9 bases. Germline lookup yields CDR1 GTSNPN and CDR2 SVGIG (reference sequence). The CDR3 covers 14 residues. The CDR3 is CAWGTALFVSQAFF. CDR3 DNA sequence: TGTGCCTGGGGGACAGCACTATTCGTTTCCCAAGCTTTCTTT.

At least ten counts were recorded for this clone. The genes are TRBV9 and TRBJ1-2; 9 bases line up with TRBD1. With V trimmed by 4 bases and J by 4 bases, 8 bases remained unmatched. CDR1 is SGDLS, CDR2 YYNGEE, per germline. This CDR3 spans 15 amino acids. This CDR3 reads CASSPGTGNLYGYTF. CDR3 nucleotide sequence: TGTGCCAGCAGCCCCGGGACAGGGAACCTCTATGGCTACACCTTC.

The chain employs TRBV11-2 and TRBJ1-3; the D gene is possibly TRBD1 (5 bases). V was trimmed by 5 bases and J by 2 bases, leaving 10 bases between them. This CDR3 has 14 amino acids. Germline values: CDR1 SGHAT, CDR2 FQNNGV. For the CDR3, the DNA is TGTGCCAGCAGCCCCGGGACGGCTGGAAACACCATATATTTT. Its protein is CASSPGTAGNTIYF.

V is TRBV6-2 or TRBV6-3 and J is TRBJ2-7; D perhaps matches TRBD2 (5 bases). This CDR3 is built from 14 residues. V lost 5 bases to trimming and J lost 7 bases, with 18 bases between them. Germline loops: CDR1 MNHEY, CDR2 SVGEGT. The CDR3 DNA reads TGTGCCAGCAGTCACGGGGATCTTACCGGGGAGCAGTACTTC. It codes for CASSHGDLTGEQYF.

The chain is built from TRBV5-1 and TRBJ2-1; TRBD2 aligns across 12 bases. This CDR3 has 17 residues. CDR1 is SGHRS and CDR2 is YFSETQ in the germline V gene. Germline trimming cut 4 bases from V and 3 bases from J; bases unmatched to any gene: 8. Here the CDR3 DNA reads TGCGCCAGCAGCCCAAGACTAGCGGGGGAAATCTACAATGAGCAGTTCTTC. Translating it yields CASSPRLAGEIYNEQFF.

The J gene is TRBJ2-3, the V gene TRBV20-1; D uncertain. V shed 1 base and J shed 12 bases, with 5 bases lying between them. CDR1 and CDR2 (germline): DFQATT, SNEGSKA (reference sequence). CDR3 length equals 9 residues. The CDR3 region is CSARVPQYF. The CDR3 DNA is TGCAGTGCTAGAGTCCCACAGTATTTT.

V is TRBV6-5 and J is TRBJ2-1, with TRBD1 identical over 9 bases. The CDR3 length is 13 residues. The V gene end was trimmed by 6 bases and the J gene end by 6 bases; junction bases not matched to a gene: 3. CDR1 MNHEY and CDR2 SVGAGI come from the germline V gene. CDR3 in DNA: TGTGCCAGCAGCCAGGACAGGGGCAATGAGCAGTTCTTC. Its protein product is CASSQDRGNEQFF.

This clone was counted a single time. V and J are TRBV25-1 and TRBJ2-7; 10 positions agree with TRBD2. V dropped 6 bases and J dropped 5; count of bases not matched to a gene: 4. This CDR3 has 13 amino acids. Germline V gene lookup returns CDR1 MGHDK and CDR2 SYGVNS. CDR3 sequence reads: CASSLAGVNEQYF. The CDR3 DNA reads TGTGCCAGCAGCCTAGCGGGAGTTAACGAGCAGTACTTC.

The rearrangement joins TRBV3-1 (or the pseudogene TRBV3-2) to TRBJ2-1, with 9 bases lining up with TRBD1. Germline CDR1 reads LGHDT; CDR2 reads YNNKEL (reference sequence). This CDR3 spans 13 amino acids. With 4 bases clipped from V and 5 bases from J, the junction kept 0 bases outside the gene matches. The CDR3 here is CASSRDRDNEQFF. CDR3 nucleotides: TGTGCCAGCAGCCGGGACAGGGACAATGAGCAGTTCTTC.

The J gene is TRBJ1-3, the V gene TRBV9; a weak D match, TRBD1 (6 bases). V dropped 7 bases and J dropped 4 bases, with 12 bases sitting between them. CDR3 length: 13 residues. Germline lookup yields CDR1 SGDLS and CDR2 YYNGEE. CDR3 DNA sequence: TGTGCCAGCGGGCGGACAGCCGGAAACACCATATATTTT. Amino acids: CASGRTAGNTIYF.

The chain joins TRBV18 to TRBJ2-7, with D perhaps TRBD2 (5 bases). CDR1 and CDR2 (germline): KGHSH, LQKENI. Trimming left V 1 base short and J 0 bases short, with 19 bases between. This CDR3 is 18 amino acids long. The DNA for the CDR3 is TGTGCCAGCTCACCACGGATCGGGATCTACCCCAACTCCTACGAGCAGTACTTC. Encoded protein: CASSPRIGIYPNSYEQYF.

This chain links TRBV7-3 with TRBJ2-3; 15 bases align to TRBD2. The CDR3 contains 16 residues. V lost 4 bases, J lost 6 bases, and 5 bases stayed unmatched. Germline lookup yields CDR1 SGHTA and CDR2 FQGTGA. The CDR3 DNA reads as TGTGCCAGCAGCTGGACTAGCGGGGGGGCCTTGGATACGCAGTATTTT. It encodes CASSWTSGGALDTQYF.

CDR3 loop: CASSLASGYEQYF. The CDR3 region has the DNA TGTGCCAGCAGCTTAGCTTCAGGGTACGAGCAGTACTTC. The chain is built from TRBV13 and TRBJ2-7, with D possibly being TRBD1 (5 bases). CDR1 is PRHDT, CDR2 FYEKMQ, per germline (reference sequence). The V and J ends lost 1 base and 4 bases respectively, with 8 bases between them. The CDR3 has 13 amino acids.

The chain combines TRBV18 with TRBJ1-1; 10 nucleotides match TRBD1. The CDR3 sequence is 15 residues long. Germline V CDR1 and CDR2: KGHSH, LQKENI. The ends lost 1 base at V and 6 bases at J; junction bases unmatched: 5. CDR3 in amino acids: CASSPRGTGVPEAFF. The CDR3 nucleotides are TGTGCCAGCTCACCACGCGGGACAGGGGTTCCTGAAGCTTTCTTT.

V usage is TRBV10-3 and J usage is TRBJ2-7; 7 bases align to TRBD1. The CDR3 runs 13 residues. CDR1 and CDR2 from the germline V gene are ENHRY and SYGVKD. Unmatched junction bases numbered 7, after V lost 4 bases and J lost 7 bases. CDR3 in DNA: TGTGCCATCAGTGCGGGACAGCTTGGGGAGCAGTACTTC. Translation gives CAISAGQLGEQYF.

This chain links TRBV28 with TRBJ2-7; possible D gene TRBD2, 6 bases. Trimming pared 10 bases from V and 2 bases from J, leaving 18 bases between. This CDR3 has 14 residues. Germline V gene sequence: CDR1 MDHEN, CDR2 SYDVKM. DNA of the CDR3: TGTGCCATCGGCGTCCGGGACTCGGCCTACGAGCAGTACTTC. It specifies CAIGVRDSAYEQYF.

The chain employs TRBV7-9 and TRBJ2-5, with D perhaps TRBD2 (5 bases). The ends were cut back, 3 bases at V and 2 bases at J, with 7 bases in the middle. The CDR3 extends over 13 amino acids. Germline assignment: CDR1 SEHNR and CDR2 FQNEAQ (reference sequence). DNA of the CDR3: TGTGCCAGCAGCTTTCGGGAACAAGAGACCCAGTACTTC. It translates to CASSFREQETQYF.

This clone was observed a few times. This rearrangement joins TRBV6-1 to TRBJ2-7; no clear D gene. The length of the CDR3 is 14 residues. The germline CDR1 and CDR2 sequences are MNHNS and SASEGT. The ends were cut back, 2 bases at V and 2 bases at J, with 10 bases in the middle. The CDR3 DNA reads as TGTGCCAGCAGTGAATTTGCGGCAGCCTACGAGCAGTACTTC. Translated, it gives CASSEFAAAYEQYF.

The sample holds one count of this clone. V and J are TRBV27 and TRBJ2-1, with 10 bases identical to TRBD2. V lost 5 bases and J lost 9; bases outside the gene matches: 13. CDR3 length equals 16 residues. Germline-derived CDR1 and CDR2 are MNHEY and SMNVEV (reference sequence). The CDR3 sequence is CASSPLGAGGRSEQFF. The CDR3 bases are TGTGCCAGCAGTCCCCTAGGAGCGGGAGGGAGGAGTGAGCAGTTCTTC.

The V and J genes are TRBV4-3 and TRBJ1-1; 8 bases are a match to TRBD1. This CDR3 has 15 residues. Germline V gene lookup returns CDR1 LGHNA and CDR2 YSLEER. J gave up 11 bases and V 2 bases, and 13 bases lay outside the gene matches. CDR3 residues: CASSQWLEGTGDAFF. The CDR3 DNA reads TGCGCCAGCAGCCAATGGCTGGAGGGGACAGGTGACGCTTTCTTT.

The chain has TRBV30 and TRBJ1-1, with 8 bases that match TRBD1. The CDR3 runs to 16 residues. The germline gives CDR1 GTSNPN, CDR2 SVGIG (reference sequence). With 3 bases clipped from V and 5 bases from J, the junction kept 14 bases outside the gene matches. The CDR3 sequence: CAWRDRTGRMRTEAFF. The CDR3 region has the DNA TGTGCCTGGAGGGACCGGACAGGGCGTATGAGAACTGAAGCTTTCTTT.